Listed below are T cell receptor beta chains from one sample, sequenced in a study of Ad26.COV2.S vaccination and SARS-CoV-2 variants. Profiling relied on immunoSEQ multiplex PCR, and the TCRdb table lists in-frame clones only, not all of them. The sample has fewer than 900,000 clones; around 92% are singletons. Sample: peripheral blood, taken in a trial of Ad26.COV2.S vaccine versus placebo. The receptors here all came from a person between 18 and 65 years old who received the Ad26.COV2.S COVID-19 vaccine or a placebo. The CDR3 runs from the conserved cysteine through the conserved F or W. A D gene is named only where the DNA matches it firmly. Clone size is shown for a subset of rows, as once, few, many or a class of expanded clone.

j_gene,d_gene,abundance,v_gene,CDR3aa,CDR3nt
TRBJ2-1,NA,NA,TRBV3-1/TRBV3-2,CASCFGTNYNEQFF,TGTGCCAGCTGCTTCGGGACCAACTACAATGAGCAGTTCTTC
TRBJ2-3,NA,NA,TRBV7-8,CASSPRLNPDTQYF,TGTGCCAGCAGCCCCCGTTTAAACCCAGATACGCAGTATTTT
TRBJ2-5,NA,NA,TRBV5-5,CASSFKTGYQETQYF,TGTGCCAGCAGCTTCAAAACAGGATACCAAGAGACCCAGTACTTC
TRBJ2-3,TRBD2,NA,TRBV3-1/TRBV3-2,CASSSIAGAATDTQYF,TGTGCCAGCAGTTCGATAGCGGGAGCGGCCACAGATACGCAGTATTTT
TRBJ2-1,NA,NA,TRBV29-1,CSAEDTRSYNEQFF,TGCAGCGCCGAAGATACCCGCTCCTACAATGAGCAGTTCTTC
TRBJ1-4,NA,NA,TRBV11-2,CASSNWAANEKLFF,TGTGCCAGCAGTAATTGGGCGGCTAATGAAAAACTGTTTTTT
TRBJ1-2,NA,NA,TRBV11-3,CASSGRAAEGYTF,TGTGCCAGCAGCGGAAGGGCGGCGGAAGGCTACACCTTC
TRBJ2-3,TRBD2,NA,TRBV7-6,CASSQGLAGETQYF,TGTGCCAGCAGCCAGGGACTAGCGGGGGAAACGCAGTATTTT
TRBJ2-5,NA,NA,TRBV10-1,CASSESWETQYF,TGCGCCAGCAGCGAGAGTTGGGAGACCCAGTACTTC
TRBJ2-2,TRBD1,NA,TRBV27,CASTKRDRVVAGELFF,TGTGCCAGCACGAAAAGGGACAGGGTAGTCGCCGGGGAGCTGTTTTTT
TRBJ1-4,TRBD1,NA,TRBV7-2,CASSLGQVNEKLFF,TGTGCCAGCAGCCTGGGACAGGTGAATGAAAAACTGTTTTTT
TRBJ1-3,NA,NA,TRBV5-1,CASSLEGGSGNTIYF,TGCGCCAGCAGCCTCGAAGGGGGAAGTGGAAACACCATATATTTT
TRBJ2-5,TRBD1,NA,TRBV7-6,CASSLGVAGGTQETQYF,TGTGCCAGCAGCTTAGGGGTGGCAGGGGGTACGCAAGAGACCCAGTACTTC
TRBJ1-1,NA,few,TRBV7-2,CASSSSGLTEAFF,TGTGCCAGCAGCTCCTCTGGACTCACTGAAGCTTTCTTT
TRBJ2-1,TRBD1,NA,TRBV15,CATSDWDRALNEQFF,TGTGCCACCAGCGATTGGGACAGGGCCCTCAATGAGCAGTTCTTC
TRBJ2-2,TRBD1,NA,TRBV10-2,CASSDPSGAGGTGELFF,TGCGCCAGCAGTGACCCCAGTGGAGCAGGGGGCACCGGGGAGCTGTTTTTT
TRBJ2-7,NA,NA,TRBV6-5,CASSSQGASHEQYF,TGTGCCAGCAGTTCACAGGGCGCTTCCCACGAGCAGTACTTC
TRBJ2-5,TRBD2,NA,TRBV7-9,CASSIGLAGIETQYF,TGTGCCAGCAGCATAGGACTAGCGGGGATAGAGACCCAGTACTTC
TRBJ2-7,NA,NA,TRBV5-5,CASSPTRARSYEQYF,TGTGCCAGCAGCCCCACAAGGGCGCGTTCCTACGAGCAGTACTTC
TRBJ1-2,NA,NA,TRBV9,CASSETFRTATYGYTF,TGTGCCAGCAGCGAAACCTTCCGGACAGCCACCTATGGCTACACCTTC
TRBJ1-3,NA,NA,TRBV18,CASSPLRGQVSGNTIYF,TGTGCCAGCTCACCACTACGGGGGCAGGTCTCTGGAAACACCATATATTTT
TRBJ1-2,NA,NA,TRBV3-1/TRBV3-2,CASSQGTRSYGYTF,TGTGCCAGCAGCCAAGGTACCAGGTCCTATGGCTACACCTTC
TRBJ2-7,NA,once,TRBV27,CASSSKRHWDEQYF,TGTGCCAGCAGTTCTAAGCGCCACTGGGACGAGCAGTACTTC
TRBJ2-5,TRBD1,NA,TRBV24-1,CATSDAGTGDWETQYF,TGTGCCACCAGTGATGCCGGGACAGGGGACTGGGAGACCCAGTACTTC
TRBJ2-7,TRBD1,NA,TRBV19,CASSIDGTGSYEQYF,TGTGCCAGTAGTATAGATGGGACAGGATCCTACGAGCAGTACTTC
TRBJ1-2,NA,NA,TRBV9,CASSPALKGGDYTF,TGTGCCAGCAGCCCAGCCCTCAAGGGGGGGGACTACACCTTC
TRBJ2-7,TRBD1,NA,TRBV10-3,CAISERQGRSYEQYF,TGTGCCATCAGTGAGAGACAGGGGAGATCCTACGAGCAGTACTTC
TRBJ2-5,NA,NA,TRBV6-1,CASSEQGRRETQYF,TGTGCCAGCAGTGAACAGGGTCGGAGAGAGACCCAGTACTTC
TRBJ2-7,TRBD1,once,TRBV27,CASRTGTGGRAYEQYF,TGTGCCAGCAGGACCGGGACAGGGGGCAGGGCCTACGAGCAGTACTTC
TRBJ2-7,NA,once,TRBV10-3,CAISEPSGGHYEQYF,TGTGCCATCAGTGAGCCCTCAGGAGGTCACTACGAGCAGTACTTC
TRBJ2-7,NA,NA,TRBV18,CASSPDREQYF,TGTGCCAGCTCACCCGACAGGGAGCAGTACTTC
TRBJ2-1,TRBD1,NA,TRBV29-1,CSVGTGGYNEQFF,TGCAGCGTCGGGACAGGGGGTTACAATGAGCAGTTCTTC
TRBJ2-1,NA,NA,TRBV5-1,CASSLDGSSYNEQFF,TGCGCCAGCAGCTTGGACGGGAGCTCCTACAATGAGCAGTTCTTC
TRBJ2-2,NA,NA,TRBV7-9,CASSSGVTGELFF,TGTGCCAGCAGCTCGGGTGTAACCGGGGAGCTGTTTTTT
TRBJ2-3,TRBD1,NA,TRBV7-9,CASSLVGTGSTDTQYF,TGTGCCAGCAGCTTAGTTGGGACAGGTAGCACAGATACGCAGTATTTT
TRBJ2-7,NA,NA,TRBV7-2,CASSPPNPRGGYEQYF,TGTGCCAGCAGCCCTCCCAATCCAAGAGGGGGCTACGAGCAGTACTTC
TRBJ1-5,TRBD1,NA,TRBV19,CASTGGGGESNQPQHF,TGTGCCAGTACCGGGGGAGGGGGCGAGAGCAATCAGCCCCAGCATTTT
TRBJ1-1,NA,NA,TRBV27,CASSHREGTEAFF,TGTGCCAGCAGTCACAGGGAGGGGACTGAAGCTTTCTTT
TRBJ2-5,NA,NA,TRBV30,CAWNNRPVETQYF,TGTGCCTGGAATAACCGGCCGGTGGAGACCCAGTACTTC
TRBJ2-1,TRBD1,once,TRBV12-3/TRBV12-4,CATSGGWGNEQFF,TGTGCCACCTCAGGGGGTTGGGGAAATGAGCAGTTCTTC
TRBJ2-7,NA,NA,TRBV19,CASSIAGINEQYF,TGTGCCAGTAGTATCGCAGGGATCAACGAGCAGTACTTC
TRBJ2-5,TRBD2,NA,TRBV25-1,CASSELAGGQETQYF,TGTGCCAGCAGTGAACTAGCGGGAGGCCAGGAGACCCAGTACTTC
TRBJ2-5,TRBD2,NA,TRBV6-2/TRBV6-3,CASSYSLAGGQETQYF,TGTGCCAGCAGTTACTCCCTAGCGGGGGGCCAAGAGACCCAGTACTTC
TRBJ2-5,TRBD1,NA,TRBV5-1,CASSIFQGEQETQYF,TGCGCCAGCAGTATCTTCCAGGGGGAGCAAGAGACCCAGTACTTC
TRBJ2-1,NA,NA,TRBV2,CASSQMGREQFF,TGTGCCAGCAGTCAAATGGGGCGTGAGCAGTTCTTC
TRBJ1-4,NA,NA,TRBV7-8,CASSLESWRGAPGEKLFF,TGTGCCAGCAGCTTAGAGTCGTGGCGGGGGGCCCCTGGAGAAAAACTGTTTTTT
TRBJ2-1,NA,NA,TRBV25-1,CASSDPGLNEQFF,TGTGCCAGCAGTGATCCAGGGCTCAATGAGCAGTTCTTC
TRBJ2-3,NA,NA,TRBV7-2,CASSPRRSDTQYF,TGTGCCAGCAGCCCCAGGCGGTCAGATACGCAGTATTTT
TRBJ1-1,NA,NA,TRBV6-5,CASRGRDAEAFF,TGTGCCAGCAGGGGCAGGGACGCTGAAGCTTTCTTT
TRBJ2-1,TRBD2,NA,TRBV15,CATSTQPGTGEGLAGVEQFF,TGTGCCACCAGCACTCAACCCGGGACAGGGGAGGGACTAGCGGGAGTTGAGCAGTTCTTC
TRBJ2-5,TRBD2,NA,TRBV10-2,CASSRKGLAVQETQYF,TGCGCCAGCAGTAGGAAGGGACTAGCGGTCCAAGAGACCCAGTACTTC
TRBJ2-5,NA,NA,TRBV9,CARVSGQETQYF,TGTGCCAGGGTCTCGGGCCAAGAGACCCAGTACTTC
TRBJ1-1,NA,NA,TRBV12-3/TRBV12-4,CASSLFQGPEAFF,TGTGCCAGCAGTCTCTTTCAGGGACCTGAAGCTTTCTTT
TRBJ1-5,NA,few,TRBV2,CASSEQGNQPQHF,TGTGCCAGCAGTGAGCAGGGAAATCAGCCCCAGCATTTT
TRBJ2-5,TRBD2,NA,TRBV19,CASSIGTSGREGETQYF,TGTGCCAGTAGTATAGGGACTAGCGGGAGAGAAGGGGAGACCCAGTACTTC
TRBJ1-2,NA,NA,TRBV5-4,CASSSRPGGRMGYTF,TGTGCCAGCAGTTCCCGCCCCGGGGGGCGTATGGGCTACACCTTC
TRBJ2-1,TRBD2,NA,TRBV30,CAWSRGTSKDEQFF,TGTGCCTGGAGTAGGGGGACTAGCAAGGATGAGCAGTTCTTC
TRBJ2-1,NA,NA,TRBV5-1,CASTPEGVYGHNEQFF,TGCGCCAGCACCCCCGAGGGGGTGTACGGACACAATGAGCAGTTCTTC